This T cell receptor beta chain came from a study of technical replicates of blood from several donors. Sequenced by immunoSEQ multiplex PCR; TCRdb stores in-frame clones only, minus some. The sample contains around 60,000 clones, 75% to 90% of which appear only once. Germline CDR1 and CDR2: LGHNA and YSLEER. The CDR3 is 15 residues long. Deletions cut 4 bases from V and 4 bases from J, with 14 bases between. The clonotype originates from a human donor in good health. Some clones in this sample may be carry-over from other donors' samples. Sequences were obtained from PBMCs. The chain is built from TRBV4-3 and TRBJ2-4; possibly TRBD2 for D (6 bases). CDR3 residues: CASSPGSRGKNIQYF. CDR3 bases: TGCGCCAGCAGCCCGGGGAGCCGGGGGAAAAACATTCAGTACTTC.